The 7 T cell receptor beta chains in this list originate from one sample, sequenced in a study of blood T cell repertoires in COVID-19. Generated by immunoSEQ multiplex PCR, the TCRdb table keeps only in-frame clones and is missing some. Here the sample spans 150,000 to 200,000 clones, just over 85% being singletons. The sample comprised peripheral blood. The receptors here all came from a man in his fifties or sixties with active or convalescent COVID-19.

The J gene is TRBJ1-1, the V gene TRBV7-9; no clear D gene. The germline V gene encodes CDR1 SEHNR and CDR2 FQNEAQ (reference sequence). This CDR3 contains 16 residues. The ends were cut back, 2 bases at V and 3 bases at J, with 16 bases in the middle. In DNA, the CDR3 is TGTGCCAGCAGCTTAAGCCAGACCCAGGTGGACACTGAAGCTTTCTTT. Protein: CASSLSQTQVDTEAFF.

In DNA, the CDR3 is TGTGCCAGCAGCTTAACGGGGACTGAAAACATTCAGTACTTC. Its protein product is CASSLTGTENIQYF. The chain employs TRBV11-3 and TRBJ2-4; D is perhaps TRBD2 (6 bases). The germline V and J ends were trimmed by 2 bases and 5 bases, with 10 bases remaining between them. Germline V gene sequence: CDR1 SGHNT, CDR2 YENEEA. CDR3 length equals 14 residues.

V and J are TRBV7-9 and TRBJ2-7, with 11 bases identical to TRBD2. There are 15 residues in the CDR3. Germline V gene lookup returns CDR1 SEHNR and CDR2 FQNEAQ (reference sequence). V lost 4 bases and J lost 4; bases outside the gene matches: 6. Here the CDR3 reads CASSWGTSGTYEQYF. The CDR3 DNA is TGTGCCAGCAGCTGGGGGACTAGCGGTACTTACGAGCAGTACTTC.

The rearrangement joins TRBV19 to TRBJ1-3; weak D call: TRBD1 (5 bases). V was trimmed by 5 bases and J by 3 bases, leaving 20 bases between them. CDR1 LNHDA and CDR2 SQIVND come from the germline V gene (reference sequence). CDR3 size: 17 residues. CDR3 loop: CASSASPGGGGGNTIYF. For the CDR3, the DNA is TGTGCCAGTAGTGCCTCTCCCGGGGGAGGTGGTGGAAACACCATATATTTT.

This rearrangement joins TRBV16 to TRBJ2-5; D is perhaps TRBD2 (6 bases). V was pared by 4 bases and J by 5 bases, with 11 bases between. The CDR3 length is 13 residues. From germline, CDR1 is KGHSY and CDR2 FQNENV. As DNA, the CDR3 is TGTGCCAGCAGCCGGGACTTTCGGGAGACCCAGTACTTC. It yields the protein CASSRDFRETQYF.

The chain links TRBV5-5 to TRBJ2-2; D remains ambiguous. This CDR3 is 14 amino acids long. From germline, CDR1 is SGHKS and CDR2 YYEKEE (reference sequence). Trimming removed 3 bases at V and 6 bases at J, with 12 bases between. The CDR3 coding sequence is TGTGCCAGCAGCTGGCAGGTGGTGGCCGGGGAGCTGTTTTTT. Amino acid sequence: CASSWQVVAGELFF.

The chain carries TRBV5-1 and TRBJ1-2, with D possibly matching TRBD1 (6 bases). The CDR3 is 15 residues long. Germline V lookup: CDR1 SGHRS, CDR2 YFSETQ. Trimming pared 4 bases from V and 2 bases from J, leaving 15 bases between. The CDR3 coding sequence is TGCGCCAGCAGCAGCGGGGTGGGGGGCAACTATGGCTACACCTTC. It codes for CASSSGVGGNYGYTF.